This T cell receptor (beta chain) was captured in a study of response to subunit inactivated influenza vaccine. Broader study findings: The authors suggested that every seasonal influenza vaccination recruits few new T cells.

Via MiXCR, TCRdb re-called the RT-PCR reads, giving one row per CDR3 protein. The table records roughly 700,000 distinct CDR3 sequences, about 15% of them present only once. This CDR3 comprises 16 residues. V was cut by 0 bases and J by 5 bases, with 14 bases left in between. Germline-derived CDR1 and CDR2 are LGHNA and YNFKEQ. With regard to this clonotype: Its antigen is unknown.

This clonotype was obtained from a man aged 45-60 years who received an inactivated influenza vaccine. V and J are TRBV4-2 and TRBJ1-5, with D perhaps TRBD1 (5 bases). The sequenced sample was PBMCs from blood, obtained around 14 days before vaccination. The CDR3 DNA reads TGTGCCAGCAGCCAAGATTTCGACAGTCCCTATCAGCCCCAGCATTTT. This encodes CASSQDFDSPYQPQHF.